This T cell receptor beta chain was obtained from a study of blood T cell repertoires in COVID-19. This CDR3 is built from 12 residues. V lost 2 bases and J lost 7; bases outside the gene matches: 1. Germline V CDR1 and CDR2: GTSNPN, SVGIG (reference sequence). Some clones are missing from TCRdb's copy, which holds only in-frame ones; the method was immunoSEQ multiplex PCR. The sample shows 150,000 to 180,000 clones, 70% to 85% of them seen only once. The TCR comes from an older woman with acute or convalescent COVID-19. Input material: peripheral blood. The chain employs TRBV30 and TRBJ2-7, with TRBD1 matching 11 bases. The CDR3 loop reads CAWSRDRGEQYV. CDR3 DNA sequence: TGTGCCTGGAGTCGGGACAGGGGGGAGCAGTACGTC.